This TCR beta chain was sequenced for a study of cytomegalovirus exposure and HLA in healthy donors. Study-wide results and limits: Later on, an analysis tied approximately 17,000 TCR beta sequences to HLA alleles at 0.05 false discovery rate. The listing of about 150 TCR beta chains classed them as cytomegalovirus-associated. TCR sequences were mostly rare, though some public TCRs occurred in many donors.

In the case of this clone: Its antigen is not identified.

PCR involved 60 Vbeta and 13 Jbeta primers. Clones were read by immunoSEQ multiplex PCR, and TCRdb kept only the in-frame ones, dropping some. The sample has 100,000 to 150,000 clones, approximately 85% seen once. This clonotype was sampled from a boy aged 5-17 years in good health and CMV-seronegative. Sequenced material: PBMCs.

This CDR3 reads CASSVEGQSNEKLFF. The CDR3 region has the DNA TGTGCCAGCAGCGTAGAGGGACAGTCTAATGAAAAACTGTTTTTT. V usage is TRBV9 and J usage is TRBJ1-4; the match to TRBD1 covers 7 bases. Germline values: CDR1 SGDLS, CDR2 YYNGEE. This CDR3 has 15 residues. V shed 0 bases, J shed 3 bases, and the junction held 2 bases outside the gene matches.